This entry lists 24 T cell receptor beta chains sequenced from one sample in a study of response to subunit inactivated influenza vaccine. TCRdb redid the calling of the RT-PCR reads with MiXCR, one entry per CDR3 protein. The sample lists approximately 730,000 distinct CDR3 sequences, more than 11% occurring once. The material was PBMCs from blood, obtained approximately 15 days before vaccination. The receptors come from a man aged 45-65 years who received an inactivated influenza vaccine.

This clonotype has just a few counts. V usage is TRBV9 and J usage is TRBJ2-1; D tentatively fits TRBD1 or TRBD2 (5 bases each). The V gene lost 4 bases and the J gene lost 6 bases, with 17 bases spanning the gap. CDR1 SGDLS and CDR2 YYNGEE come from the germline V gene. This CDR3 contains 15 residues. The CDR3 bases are TGTGCCAGCAGCATGAGCCCGGGAAGGGGCAATGAGCAGTTCTTC. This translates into CASSMSPGRGNEQFF.

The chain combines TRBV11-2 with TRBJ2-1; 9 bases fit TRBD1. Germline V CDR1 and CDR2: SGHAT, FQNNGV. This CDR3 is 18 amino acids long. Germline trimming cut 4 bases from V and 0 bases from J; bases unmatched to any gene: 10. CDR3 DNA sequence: TGTGCCAGCAGCTATAGAGGGGGACAGGGTTTCTCCTACAATGAGCAGTTCTTC. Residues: CASSYRGGQGFSYNEQFF.

The CDR3 spells CASSQERTGREKLFF. CDR3 sequence (DNA): TGTGCCAGCAGCCAAGAAAGGACAGGGAGGGAAAAACTGTTTTTT. The V gene is TRBV4-2, the J gene TRBJ1-4, with 8 bases lining up with TRBD1. Germline V CDR1 and CDR2: LGHNA, YNFKEQ. CDR3 length: 15 residues. The V segment lost 0 bases and the J segment 8 bases; nucleotides outside the gene matches: 5.

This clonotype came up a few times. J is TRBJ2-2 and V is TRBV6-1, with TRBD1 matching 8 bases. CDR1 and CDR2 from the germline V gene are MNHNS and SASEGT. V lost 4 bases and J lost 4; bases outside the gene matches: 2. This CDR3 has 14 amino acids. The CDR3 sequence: CASSVGQGTGELFF. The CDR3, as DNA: TGTGCCAGCAGTGTCGGACAGGGCACCGGGGAGCTGTTTTTT.

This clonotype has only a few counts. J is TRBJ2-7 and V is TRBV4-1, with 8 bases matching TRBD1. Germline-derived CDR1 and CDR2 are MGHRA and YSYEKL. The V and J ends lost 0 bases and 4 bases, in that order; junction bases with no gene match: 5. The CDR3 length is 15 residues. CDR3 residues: CASSQDPGGRYEQYF. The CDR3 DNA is TGCGCCAGCAGCCAAGACCCAGGGGGCCGGTACGAGCAGTACTTC.

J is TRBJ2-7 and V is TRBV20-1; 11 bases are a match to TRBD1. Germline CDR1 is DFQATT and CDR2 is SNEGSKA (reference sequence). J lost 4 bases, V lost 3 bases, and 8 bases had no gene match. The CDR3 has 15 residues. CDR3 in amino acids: CSARRTGGTVYEQYF. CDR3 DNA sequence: TGCAGTGCTAGGAGGACAGGGGGCACCGTTTACGAGCAGTACTTC.

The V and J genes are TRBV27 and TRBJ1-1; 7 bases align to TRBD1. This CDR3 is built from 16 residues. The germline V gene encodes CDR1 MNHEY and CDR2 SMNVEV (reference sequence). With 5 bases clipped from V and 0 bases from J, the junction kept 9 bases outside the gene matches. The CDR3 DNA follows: TGTGCCAGCAGTCTCCAAGCCGGACAGGTGAACACTGAAGCTTTCTTT. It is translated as CASSLQAGQVNTEAFF.

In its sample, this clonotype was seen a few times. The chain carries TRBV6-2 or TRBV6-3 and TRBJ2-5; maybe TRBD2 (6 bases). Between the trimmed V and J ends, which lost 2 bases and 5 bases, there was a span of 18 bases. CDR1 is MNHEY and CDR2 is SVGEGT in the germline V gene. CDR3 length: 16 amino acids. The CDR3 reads CASSYRTTLMGETQYF. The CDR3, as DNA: TGTGCCAGCAGTTACAGGACTACTCTTATGGGTGAGACCCAGTACTTC.

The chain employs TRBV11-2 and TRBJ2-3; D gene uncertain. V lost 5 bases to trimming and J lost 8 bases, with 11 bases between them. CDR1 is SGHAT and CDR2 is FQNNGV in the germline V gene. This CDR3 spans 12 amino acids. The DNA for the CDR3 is TGTGCCAGCAGCCCCCAACTCGGTACGCAGTATTTT. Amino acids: CASSPQLGTQYF.

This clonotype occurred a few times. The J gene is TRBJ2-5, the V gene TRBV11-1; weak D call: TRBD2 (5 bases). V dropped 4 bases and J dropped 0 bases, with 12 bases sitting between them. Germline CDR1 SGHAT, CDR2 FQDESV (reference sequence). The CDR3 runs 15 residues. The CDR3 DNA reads TGTGCCAGCAGCTCCTGGTCGGGGAACCAAGAGACCCAGTACTTC. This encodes CASSSWSGNQETQYF.

CDR3 protein: CASQGLAVTEQYF. The CDR3 bases are TGTGCCAGCCAGGGACTAGCGGTCACCGAGCAGTACTTC. The chain combines TRBV12-3 or TRBV12-4 with TRBJ2-7; 11 bases fit TRBD2. The CDR3 runs 13 residues. J was trimmed by 6 bases and V by 8 bases; bases with no gene match: 6.

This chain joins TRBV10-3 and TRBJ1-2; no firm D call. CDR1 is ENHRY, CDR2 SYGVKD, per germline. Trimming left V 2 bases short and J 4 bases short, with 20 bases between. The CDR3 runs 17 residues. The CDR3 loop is CAISETNRDWGLYGYTF. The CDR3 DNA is TGTGCCATCAGTGAGACTAACCGGGATTGGGGTCTCTATGGCTACACCTTC.

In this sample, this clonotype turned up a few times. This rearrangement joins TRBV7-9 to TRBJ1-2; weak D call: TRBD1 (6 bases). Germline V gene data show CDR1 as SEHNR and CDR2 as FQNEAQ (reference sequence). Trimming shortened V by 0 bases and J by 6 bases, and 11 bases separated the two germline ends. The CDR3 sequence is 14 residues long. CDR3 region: CASSLAGPGDGYTF. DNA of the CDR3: TGTGCCAGCAGCTTAGCTGGCCCAGGGGATGGCTACACCTTC.

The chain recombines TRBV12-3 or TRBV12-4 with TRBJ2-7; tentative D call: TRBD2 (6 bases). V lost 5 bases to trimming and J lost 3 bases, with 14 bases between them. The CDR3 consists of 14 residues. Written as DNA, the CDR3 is TGTGCCAGCAGTGGGATGGGACTGAACTACGAGCAGTACTTC. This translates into CASSGMGLNYEQYF.

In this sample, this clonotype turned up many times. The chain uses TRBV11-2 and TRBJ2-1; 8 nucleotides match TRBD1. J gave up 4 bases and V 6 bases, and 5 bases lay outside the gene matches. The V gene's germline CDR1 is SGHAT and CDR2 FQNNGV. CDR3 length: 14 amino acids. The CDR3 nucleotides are TGTGCCAGCAGACCCGGGACAGGTTACAATGAGCAGTTCTTC. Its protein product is CASRPGTGYNEQFF.

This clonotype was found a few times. The CDR3 nucleotides read TGTGCCAGCTCGACCGGGGCTAGCGGGAGCTACGAGCAGTACTTC. This encodes CASSTGASGSYEQYF. The chain combines TRBV18 with TRBJ2-7; 10 nucleotides line up with TRBD2. Germline V gene data show CDR1 as KGHSH and CDR2 as LQKENI. V was clipped by 6 bases and J by 3 bases; unmatched bases: 8. The CDR3 has 15 residues. Full variable domain (rest looked up from reference TRBV18 and TRBJ2-7): NAGVMQNPRHLVRRRGQEARLRCSPMKGHSHVYWYRQLPEEGLKFMVYLQKENIIDESGMPKERFSAEFPKEGPSILRIQQVVRGDSAAYFCASSTGASGSYEQYFGPGTRLTVT.

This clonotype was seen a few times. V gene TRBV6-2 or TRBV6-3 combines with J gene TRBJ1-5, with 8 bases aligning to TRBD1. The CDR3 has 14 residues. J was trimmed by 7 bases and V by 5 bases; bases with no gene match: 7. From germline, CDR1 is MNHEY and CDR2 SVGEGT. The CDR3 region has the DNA TGTGCCAGCAGTCGTCCAGGGGGCTCCCAGCCCCAGCATTTT. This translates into CASSRPGGSQPQHF.

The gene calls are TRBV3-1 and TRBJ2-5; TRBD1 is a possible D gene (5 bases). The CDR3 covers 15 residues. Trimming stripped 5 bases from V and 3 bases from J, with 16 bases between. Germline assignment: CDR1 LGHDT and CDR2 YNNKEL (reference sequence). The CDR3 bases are TGTGCCAGCAGCTCCTTCGTCAGGGTTGAAGAGACCCAGTACTTC. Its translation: CASSSFVRVEETQYF.

CDR3: CSVMDRTNYGYTF. CDR3 DNA: TGCAGCGTTATGGACAGGACAAACTATGGCTACACCTTC. The rearrangement joins TRBV29-1 to TRBJ1-2; the match to TRBD1 covers 7 bases. The CDR3 runs 13 residues. After removal of 5 bases from V and 2 bases from J, the junction contained 5 bases not matched to a gene. Per the germline V gene, CDR1 is SQVTM and CDR2 is ANQGSEA.

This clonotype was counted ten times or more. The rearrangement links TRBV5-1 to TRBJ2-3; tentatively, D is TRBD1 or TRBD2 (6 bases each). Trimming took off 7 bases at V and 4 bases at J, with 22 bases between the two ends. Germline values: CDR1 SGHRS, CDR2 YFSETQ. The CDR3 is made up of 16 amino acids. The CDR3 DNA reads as TGCGCCAGCCAACTGTCGGGGGCCGGTGGTGCAGATACGCAGTATTTT. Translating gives CASQLSGAGGADTQYF. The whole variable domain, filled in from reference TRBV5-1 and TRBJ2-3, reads KAGVTQTPRYLIKTRGQQVTLSCSPISGHRSVSWYQQTPGQGLQFLFEYFSETQRNKGNFPGRFSGRQFSNSRSEMNVSTLELGDSALYLCASQLSGAGGADTQYFGPGTRLTVL.

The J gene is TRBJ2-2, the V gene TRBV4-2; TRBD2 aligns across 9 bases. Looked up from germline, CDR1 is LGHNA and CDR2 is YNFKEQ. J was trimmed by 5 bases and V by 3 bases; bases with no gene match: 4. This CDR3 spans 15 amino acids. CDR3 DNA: TGTGCCAGCAGCCACGCGGGGGGGCGGACCGGGGAGCTGTTTTTT. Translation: CASSHAGGRTGELFF.

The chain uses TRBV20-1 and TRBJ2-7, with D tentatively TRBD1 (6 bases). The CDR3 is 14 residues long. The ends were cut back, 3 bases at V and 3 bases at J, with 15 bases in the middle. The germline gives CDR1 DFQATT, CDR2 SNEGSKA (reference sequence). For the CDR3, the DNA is TGCAGTGCTAGGAAGGGGGTCAGCCTCTACGAGCAGTACTTC. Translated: CSARKGVSLYEQYF.

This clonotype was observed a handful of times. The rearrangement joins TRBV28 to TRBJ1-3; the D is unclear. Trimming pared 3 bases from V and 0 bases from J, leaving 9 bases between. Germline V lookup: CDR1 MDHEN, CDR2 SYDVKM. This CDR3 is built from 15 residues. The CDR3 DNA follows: TGTGCCAGCAGTTTGCTAGTAGACTCTGGAAACACCATATATTTT. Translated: CASSLLVDSGNTIYF.

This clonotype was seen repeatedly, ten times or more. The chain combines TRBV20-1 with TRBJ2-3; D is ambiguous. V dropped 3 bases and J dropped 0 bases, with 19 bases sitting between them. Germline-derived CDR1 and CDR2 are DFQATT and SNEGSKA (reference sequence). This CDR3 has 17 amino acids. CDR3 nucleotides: TGCAGTGCTAGTCCTATCGGGCCCCACTCTAGCACAGATACGCAGTATTTT. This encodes CSASPIGPHSSTDTQYF.